Here is one T cell receptor (beta chain) with its context. Germline CDR1 SEHNR, CDR2 FQNEAQ (reference sequence). The germline V and J ends were trimmed by 3 bases and 6 bases, with 17 bases remaining between them. This CDR3 is 16 amino acids long. Clones were read by immunoSEQ multiplex PCR, and TCRdb kept only the in-frame ones, dropping some. The sample has around 70,000 clones; 86% are singletons. The data originate from a study of blood T cell repertoires in COVID-19. The sequenced sample was peripheral blood. The source is a man aged 50 to 60 with acute or convalescent COVID-19. The genes are TRBV7-9 and TRBJ1-4; D is perhaps TRBD1 (5 bases). The CDR3 coding sequence is TGTGCCAGCAGCTTTAGCACGGGTATCAGGGATGAAAAACTGTTTTTT. Its protein is CASSFSTGIRDEKLFF.